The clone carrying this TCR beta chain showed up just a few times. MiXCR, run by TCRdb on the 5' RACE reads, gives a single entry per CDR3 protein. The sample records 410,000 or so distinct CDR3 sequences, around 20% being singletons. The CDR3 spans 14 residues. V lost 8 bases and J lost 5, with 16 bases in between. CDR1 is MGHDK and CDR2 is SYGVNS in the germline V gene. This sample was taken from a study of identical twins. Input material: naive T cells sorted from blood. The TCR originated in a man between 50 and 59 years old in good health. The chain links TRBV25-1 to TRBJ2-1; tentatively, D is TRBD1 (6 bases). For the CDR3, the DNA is TGTGCCAGCTCCCTTACACAGGGAAACAATGAGCAGTTCTTC. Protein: CASSLTQGNNEQFF.